These 11 T cell receptor beta chains share one sample of origin, sequenced in a study of blood T cell repertoires in COVID-19. The table came from immunoSEQ multiplex PCR; TCRdb's copy has only in-frame clones and leaves some out. The sample contains hundreds of thousands of clones, 80% to 90% of which appear only once. Sequencing input: PBMCs or T cells enriched from blood (not recorded which). The receptor source for this set is a woman in her late teens or twenties who had recovered from COVID-19.

V is TRBV2 and J is TRBJ1-1; D possibly corresponds to TRBD1 (5 bases). The CDR3 is made up of 14 amino acids. Germline loops: CDR1 SNHLY, CDR2 FYNNEI. V shed 4 bases and J shed 4 bases, with 13 bases lying between them. Here the CDR3 DNA reads TGTGCCAGCAGTGGGCAGGGTGGAATCACTGAAGCTTTCTTT. It encodes CASSGQGGITEAFF.

This rearrangement joins TRBV4-1 to TRBJ1-5; tentative D call: TRBD1 (6 bases). This CDR3 region has 14 residues. V lost 4 bases to trimming and J lost 4 bases, with 11 bases between them. CDR1 and CDR2 from the germline V gene are MGHRA and YSYEKL. CDR3: CASSPPDSNQPQHF. The CDR3, as DNA: TGCGCCAGCAGCCCTCCGGACAGTAATCAGCCCCAGCATTTT.

This chain joins TRBV10-1 and TRBJ2-2; D may be TRBD2 (5 bases). The CDR3 extends over 15 amino acids. V lost 6 bases and J lost 7, with 18 bases in between. CDR1 is WNHNN and CDR2 is SYGVQD in the germline V gene (reference sequence). The CDR3 region has the DNA TGCGCCAGCAGCCCTTTCGGGATGGGGTACGGGGAGCTGTTTTTT. Translation gives CASSPFGMGYGELFF.

V and J are TRBV19 and TRBJ1-1, with TRBD1 matching over 11 bases. Trimming cost V 2 bases and J 1 base; bases outside gene matches: 18. The germline V gene has CDR1 LNHDA and CDR2 SQIVND (reference sequence). The CDR3 is 21 amino acids. Written as DNA, the CDR3 is TGTGCCAGTAGTATACATCGCGGACAGGGGGCTTCGACACCCAGGAACACTGAAGCTTTCTTT. Translated, it gives CASSIHRGQGASTPRNTEAFF. The variable domain in full, with the rest retrieved from reference TRBV19 and TRBJ1-1, is DGGITQSPKYLFRKEGQNVTLSCEQNLNHDAMYWYRQDPGQGLRLIYYSQIVNDFQKGDIAEGYSVSREKKESFPLTVTSAQKNPTAFYLCASSIHRGQGASTPRNTEAFFGQGTRLTVV.

The CDR3 DNA is TGCAGTGCTAGTAGGGGACTAGCGGGGGGGCGAGGTAATGAGCAGTTCTTC. It encodes CSASRGLAGGRGNEQFF. The chain recombines TRBV20-1 with TRBJ2-1, with 16 bases matching TRBD2. The germline V gene has CDR1 DFQATT and CDR2 SNEGSKA (reference sequence). The V gene end was trimmed by 3 bases and the J gene end by 7 bases; junction bases not matched to a gene: 9. The CDR3 length is 17 residues.

The genes are TRBV18 and TRBJ1-1; 7 bases are a match to TRBD1. The CDR3 covers 13 residues. V lost 2 bases and J lost 4; bases outside the gene matches: 1. CDR1 is KGHSH, CDR2 LQKENI, per germline. The CDR3 is CASSPGDSTEAFF. CDR3 bases: TGTGCCAGCTCACCAGGGGACAGCACTGAAGCTTTCTTT.

The V call is TRBV28, the J call TRBJ1-2, with 7 bases fitting TRBD1. The J segment lost 4 bases and the V segment lost 2 bases, leaving 4 bases of the junction unmatched. This CDR3 is 14 amino acids long. Germline V gene lookup returns CDR1 MDHEN and CDR2 SYDVKM. CDR3 amino acids: CASSLGQVIYGYTF. Here the CDR3 DNA reads TGTGCCAGCAGTTTAGGACAGGTTATCTATGGCTACACCTTC.

The CDR3 coding sequence is TGTGCCAGCAGCTCGAAAGAGCCCTACGAGCAGTACTTC. This sequence encodes CASSSKEPYEQYF. The rearrangement links TRBV7-9 to TRBJ2-7; D gene uncertain. The V end was cut by 4 bases, the J end by 2 bases, with 9 bases between. The CDR3 is made up of 13 amino acids. Germline V gene lookup returns CDR1 SEHNR and CDR2 FQNEAQ (reference sequence).

The chain employs TRBV9 and TRBJ2-7; TRBD2 is a possible D gene (6 bases). This CDR3 has 16 amino acids. Germline V gene data show CDR1 as SGDLS and CDR2 as YYNGEE. V was trimmed by 2 bases and J by 2 bases, leaving 17 bases between them. The CDR3 coding sequence is TGTGCCAGCAGCGTTGGGGGAGGAGGACTTACCTACGAGCAGTACTTC. Translated: CASSVGGGGLTYEQYF.

This clone has just a few counts. A read error may account for a junction end that differs from germline. This chain connects TRBV5-1 to TRBJ1-2, with 9 nucleotides matching TRBD1. Germline V lookup: CDR1 SGHRS, CDR2 YFSETQ. The CDR3 extends over 15 amino acids. DNA of the CDR3: TGCGCCACCAGCCCTAGGACAGGGGTCGGCTATGGCTACACCTTC. Translation: CATSPRTGVGYGYTF.

In the case of this clone: This sample includes further DNA sequences coding for the same CDR3. The chain links TRBV5-1 to TRBJ2-3, with unresolved D. The CDR3 sequence is 14 residues long. Germline V gene data show CDR1 as SGHRS and CDR2 as YFSETQ. Trimming removed 2 bases from V and 0 bases from J, with 7 bases in between. The CDR3 region has the DNA TGCGCCAGCAGCTTCCCCGGTAGCACAGATACGCAGTATTTT. Protein sequence: CASSFPGSTDTQYF. Supplemented by reference TRBV5-1 and TRBJ2-3, the full variable domain reads KAGVTQTPRYLIKTRGQQVTLSCSPISGHRSVSWYQQTPGQGLQFLFEYFSETQRNKGNFPGRFSGRQFSNSRSEMNVSTLELGDSALYLCASSFPGSTDTQYFGPGTRLTVL.